A single sample gave rise to the 20 T cell receptor beta chains below, sequenced in a study of T cells expressing NK-cell markers. After re-calling the 5' RACE reads, TCRdb lists one entry per CDR3 protein, DNA absent. This sample's clone table lists around 280,000 distinct CDR3 sequences. Sequencing was performed on blood T cells: a sorted CD56 or NKG2C T cell subset, CD4+ or CD8+ T cells, or bulk PBMC T cells (not recorded which). Source of these receptors: a man aged 18 to 30 in good health.

The CDR3 sequence: CASNPGGVLAGLSYNEQFF. The V and J genes are TRBV4-2 and TRBJ2-1; checking the TCRdb D call of TRBD2 is not possible without DNA. The germline gives CDR1 LGHNA, CDR2 YNFKEQ. This CDR3 spans 19 amino acids.

The rearrangement joins TRBV20-1 to TRBJ2-5; TCRdb designates TRBD2, a call that cannot be tested without DNA. Germline loops: CDR1 DFQATT, CDR2 SNEGSKA (reference sequence). This CDR3 comprises 18 residues. The CDR3 region is CSARDGGLAATNQETQYF.

The chain has TRBV6-2 or TRBV6-3 and TRBJ2-3; TCRdb's assignment of TRBD2 cannot be checked, as there is no DNA. Germline CDR1 is MNHEY and CDR2 is SVGEGT. This CDR3 spans 16 amino acids. CDR3 region: CASSYSRLRDTDTQYF.

This chain uses TRBV6-1 with TRBJ1-3; TCRdb lists TRBD1, though no DNA is available to test this call. This CDR3 is 16 amino acids long. The V gene's germline CDR1 is MNHNS and CDR2 SASEGT. Here the CDR3 reads CATTTRGVLAGNTIYF.

J is TRBJ2-2 and V is TRBV12-3 or TRBV12-4. The CDR3 is 14 amino acids. CDR3 region: CASRRLSDTGELFF.

The chain carries TRBV20-1 and TRBJ1-1; absent DNA, TCRdb's TRBD1 call cannot be checked. CDR3 length: 13 residues. CDR1 and CDR2 (germline): DFQATT, SNEGSKA (reference sequence). The CDR3 is CSARDGMGPEAFF.

V gene TRBV7-9 combines with J gene TRBJ2-1; TCRdb outputs TRBD2, but without DNA this stays unchecked. This CDR3 spans 16 amino acids. Germline CDR1 and CDR2: SEHNR and FQNEAQ (reference sequence). CDR3: CASTPLGGAGTNEQFF. Complete variable domain (other parts from reference TRBV7-9 and TRBJ2-1): DTGVSQNPRHKITKRGQNVTFRCDPISEHNRLYWYRQTLGQGPEFLTYFQNEAQLEKSRLLSDRFSAERPKGSFSTLEIQRTEQGDSAMYLCASTPLGGAGTNEQFFGPGTRLTVL.

This chain links TRBV10-3 with TRBJ2-5. The CDR3 is 14 residues long. Germline values: CDR1 ENHRY, CDR2 SYGVKD. The CDR3 loop reads CAIGKIGKEETQYF.

The chain couples TRBV4-3 to TRBJ2-3; absent DNA, TCRdb's TRBD1 call cannot be checked. This CDR3 is built from 18 residues. CDR1 is LGHNA and CDR2 is YSLEER in the germline V gene. CDR3 sequence: CASSQEGQGATRRDTQYF.

This sequence joins TRBV12-3 or TRBV12-4 and TRBJ2-1; the TCRdb call, TRBD1, lacks DNA for checking. The CDR3 length is 14 residues. The CDR3 spells CAGGASVSYNEQFF.

This chain joins TRBV12-3 or TRBV12-4 and TRBJ1-6; TCRdb gives TRBD1 as the D gene, but with no DNA this cannot be confirmed. The length of the CDR3 is 15 residues. The CDR3 protein is CASSLAGGGNSPLHF.

The CDR3: CASSIRGRGSNTGELFF. The chain employs TRBV19 and TRBJ2-2; TCRdb names TRBD1, which stays unverified in the absence of DNA. From germline, CDR1 is LNHDA and CDR2 SQIVND (reference sequence). The CDR3 is 17 residues long.

The gene calls are TRBV5-1 and TRBJ2-7; TCRdb selects TRBD1, and the lack of DNA leaves this call unchecked. The CDR3 length is 14 residues. CDR1 SGHRS and CDR2 YFSETQ come from the germline V gene. CDR3 protein: CASSLDSPPYEQYF.

V is TRBV5-1 and J is TRBJ2-4; as DNA is missing, the TRBD2 call by TCRdb cannot be tested. Germline values: CDR1 SGHRS, CDR2 YFSETQ. This CDR3 has 13 amino acids. The CDR3 spells CASRREPKNIQYF.

The chain employs TRBV3-1 and TRBJ2-1; no DNA is available, so the TRBD2 call from TCRdb remains unchecked. CDR3 length: 15 amino acids. CDR1 LGHDT and CDR2 YNNKEL come from the germline V gene (reference sequence). The CDR3 reads CASSQVAGVWGEQFF.

The V gene is TRBV5-1, the J gene TRBJ2-5. This CDR3 is 12 amino acids long. CDR1 and CDR2 (germline): SGHRS, YFSETQ. The chain's CDR3 is CASSEQQETQYF.

The chain joins TRBV5-5 to TRBJ1-2; TCRdb's assignment of TRBD1 cannot be checked, as there is no DNA. Germline V gene sequence: CDR1 SGHKS, CDR2 YYEKEE (reference sequence). This CDR3 region has 14 residues. The CDR3 protein is CASSPPGQGRGYTF.

The chain recombines TRBV2 with TRBJ2-3; the D call from TCRdb, TRBD2, cannot be confirmed without DNA. The CDR3 has 18 residues. The germline CDR1 and CDR2 sequences are SNHLY and FYNNEI. CDR3 loop: CASSEDAGGQRGTDTQYF. The full variable domain, rest sourced from reference TRBV2 and TRBJ2-3, is EPEVTQTPSHQVTQMGQEVILRCVPISNHLYFYWYRQILGQKVEFLVSFYNNEISEKSEIFDDQFSVERPDGSNFTLKIRSTKLEDSAMYFCASSEDAGGQRGTDTQYFGPGTRLTVL.

The chain is built from TRBV5-1 and TRBJ2-5; the TRBD1 assignment by TCRdb is unverifiable without DNA. Germline loops: CDR1 SGHRS, CDR2 YFSETQ. The CDR3 spans 13 residues. CDR3 sequence: CASGRTDQETQYF. The variable domain in full, with the rest retrieved from reference TRBV5-1 and TRBJ2-5, is KAGVTQTPRYLIKTRGQQVTLSCSPISGHRSVSWYQQTPGQGLQFLFEYFSETQRNKGNFPGRFSGRQFSNSRSEMNVSTLELGDSALYLCASGRTDQETQYFGPGTRLLVL.

The chain is built from TRBV5-4 and TRBJ1-3; the D call of TRBD1 rests on TCRdb alone, since no DNA is present to check it. CDR1 and CDR2 (germline): SGHNT, YYREEE (reference sequence). The CDR3 has 14 residues. The CDR3 protein is CASSLRQGRNTIYF. Drawing the rest from reference TRBV5-4 and TRBJ1-3, the complete variable domain is ETGVTQSPTHLIKTRGQQVTLRCSSQSGHNTVSWYQQALGQGPQFIFQYYREEENGRGNFPPRFSGLQFPNYSSELNVNALELDDSALYLCASSLRQGRNTIYFGEGSWLTVV.